A selection of T cell receptor beta chains follows, all from one sample in a study of blood T cell repertoires in COVID-19. Method: immunoSEQ multiplex PCR; TCRdb's copy keeps in-frame clones and lacks some. The sample carries over 200,000 clones, approximately 79% recorded once. The sample consisted of peripheral blood. The origin of the receptors is a human donor in a cohort sampled during active COVID-19. The CDR3 runs from the conserved cysteine through the conserved F or W. The D gene is left open where the match is weak. Some rows mark clone size as missing; the rest say once, few, many or name a class of expanded clone.

CDR3nt: TGTCCCCCCCCCGTCGAGGGGGGGCTAGCGGGGTTCTACGAGCAGTACTTC
CDR3aa: CPPPVEGGLAGFYEQYF
j_gene: TRBJ2-7
abundance: .
v_gene: TRBV9
d_gene: TRBD2

CDR3nt: TGTGCCAGCTCCAATGGAGCGAACACTGAAGCTTTCTTT
CDR3aa: CASSNGANTEAFF
j_gene: TRBJ1-1
abundance: .
v_gene: TRBV18
d_gene: .

CDR3nt: TGCGCCAGCAGCCAAGTACTTAGCGGTGGGGCCAAAAACATTCAGTACTTC
CDR3aa: CASSQVLSGGAKNIQYF
j_gene: TRBJ2-4
abundance: once
v_gene: TRBV4-3
d_gene: .

CDR3nt: TGTGCCAGCAGACAACCGTTAAGAGGGAAAGCTAACTATGGCTACACCTTC
CDR3aa: CASRQPLRGKANYGYTF
j_gene: TRBJ1-2
abundance: .
v_gene: TRBV28
d_gene: .

CDR3nt: TGTGCCAGCAGTGATATGTGGACAGGGAAATTCGACGAGCAGTACTTC
CDR3aa: CASSDMWTGKFDEQYF
j_gene: TRBJ2-7
abundance: .
v_gene: TRBV6-1
d_gene: TRBD1

CDR3nt: TGTGCCTGGAGTAGGGCTAGCGGCGAGCAGTACTTC
CDR3aa: CAWSRASGEQYF
j_gene: TRBJ2-7
abundance: .
v_gene: TRBV30
d_gene: TRBD2

CDR3nt: TGTGCCAGCAGATCGGGACAGGGGAACACCGGGGAGCTGTTTTTT
CDR3aa: CASRSGQGNTGELFF
j_gene: TRBJ2-2
abundance: .
v_gene: TRBV5-8
d_gene: TRBD1

CDR3nt: TGTGCCAGCAGCTTCCTGATCACAGGGTCCAGCTCCTACGAGCAGTACTTC
CDR3aa: CASSFLITGSSSYEQYF
j_gene: TRBJ2-7
abundance: .
v_gene: TRBV7-9
d_gene: .

CDR3nt: TGTGCCAGCTCCCGGGGGGGAGGGAACCTCGAGCAGTACTTC
CDR3aa: CASSRGGGNLEQYF
j_gene: TRBJ2-7
abundance: .
v_gene: TRBV18
d_gene: TRBD2

CDR3nt: TGTGCCAGCAGGGGGACAGGTAGGTTGGAGCAGTTCTTC
CDR3aa: CASRGTGRLEQFF
j_gene: TRBJ2-1
abundance: .
v_gene: TRBV28
d_gene: TRBD1

CDR3nt: TGTGCCAGCATGGGGACTAGCGGGAGGGCCCTGCAGTTCTTC
CDR3aa: CASMGTSGRALQFF
j_gene: TRBJ2-1
abundance: .
v_gene: TRBV2
d_gene: TRBD2

CDR3nt: TGTGCCAGCAGCTTGACAGGGGGCAGAAATGAGCAGTTCTTC
CDR3aa: CASSLTGGRNEQFF
j_gene: TRBJ2-1
abundance: once
v_gene: TRBV7-3
d_gene: TRBD1

CDR3nt: TGTGCCAGCAGCCCTCCGGGACAGGGCGACCGAGGCTACACCTTC
CDR3aa: CASSPPGQGDRGYTF
j_gene: TRBJ1-2
abundance: few
v_gene: TRBV5-4
d_gene: TRBD1

CDR3nt: TGTGCCAGCAGCGTAGGGACAGGTGGAAACACCATATATTTT
CDR3aa: CASSVGTGGNTIYF
j_gene: TRBJ1-3
abundance: .
v_gene: TRBV9
d_gene: TRBD1

CDR3nt: TGCAGCGTTGCCGGGACAGTGGAGACCCAGTACTTC
CDR3aa: CSVAGTVETQYF
j_gene: TRBJ2-5
abundance: .
v_gene: TRBV29-1
d_gene: TRBD1

CDR3nt: TGTGCCAGCAGCAAAGTGGCGGGGGACACAGATACGCAGTATTTT
CDR3aa: CASSKVAGDTDTQYF
j_gene: TRBJ2-3
abundance: .
v_gene: TRBV21-1
d_gene: .

CDR3nt: TGTGCCAGCAGTTTTTGGACCGGACTTTCAGAAGCTTTCTTT
CDR3aa: CASSFWTGLSEAFF
j_gene: TRBJ1-1
abundance: .
v_gene: TRBV28
d_gene: .

CDR3nt: TGTGCCAGCAGCTTAAGGGGGGGGACTAGCGGGAGAAAAACCGGGGAGCTGTTTTTT
CDR3aa: CASSLRGGTSGRKTGELFF
j_gene: TRBJ2-2
abundance: .
v_gene: TRBV7-6
d_gene: TRBD2

CDR3nt: TGTGCCAGCAGCTCGACGGTGGGGGGGCGACCCTACGAGCAGTACTTC
CDR3aa: CASSSTVGGRPYEQYF
j_gene: TRBJ2-7
abundance: .
v_gene: TRBV7-6
d_gene: .

CDR3nt: TGCGCCAGCAGCGTACAGGTATGGGACGAGCAGTACTTC
CDR3aa: CASSVQVWDEQYF
j_gene: TRBJ2-7
abundance: once
v_gene: TRBV5-1
d_gene: .

CDR3nt: TGCGCCAGCAGCCAAGGGGCTAGCGGGAGTCTAAACAATGAGCAGTTCTTC
CDR3aa: CASSQGASGSLNNEQFF
j_gene: TRBJ2-1
abundance: once
v_gene: TRBV4-1
d_gene: TRBD2

CDR3nt: TGCGCCAGCAGCTTGGCCGGGGGGAAGGAGGAAAAACTGTTTTTT
CDR3aa: CASSLAGGKEEKLFF
j_gene: TRBJ1-4
abundance: .
v_gene: TRBV5-1
d_gene: .

CDR3nt: TGTGCCAGCAGTTTGGGACAGGGGGCCTGGATCTCTGGAAACACCATATATTTT
CDR3aa: CASSLGQGAWISGNTIYF
j_gene: TRBJ1-3
abundance: .
v_gene: TRBV28
d_gene: TRBD1

CDR3nt: TGTGCCTGGAGCGCCGACAGCTTATACGAGCAGTACTTC
CDR3aa: CAWSADSLYEQYF
j_gene: TRBJ2-7
abundance: .
v_gene: TRBV30
d_gene: .

CDR3nt: TGCGCCAGCAGCCAAGATAGATGGGGGGGCCGGAATGAAAAACTGTTTTTT
CDR3aa: CASSQDRWGGRNEKLFF
j_gene: TRBJ1-4
abundance: .
v_gene: TRBV4-1
d_gene: .

CDR3nt: TGTGCCAGCAGTCGGGACAGGCAGAGGAACGAGCAGTACTTC
CDR3aa: CASSRDRQRNEQYF
j_gene: TRBJ2-7
abundance: .
v_gene: TRBV28
d_gene: TRBD1

CDR3nt: TGCGCCAGCAGCTTGGCAGGGGGCGGCTACGAGCAGTACTTC
CDR3aa: CASSLAGGGYEQYF
j_gene: TRBJ2-7
abundance: .
v_gene: TRBV5-1
d_gene: TRBD1